The 23 T cell receptor beta chains given below trace back to one sample, sequenced in a study of cytomegalovirus exposure and HLA in healthy donors. A multiplex PCR was run with 60 Vbeta primers and 13 Jbeta primers. Sequencing used immunoSEQ multiplex PCR; TCRdb keeps in-frame clones, though not all of them. In all, the sample yields 95,000 to 150,000 clones. The sequencing input was PBMCs. The receptors here all came from a man between 18 and 35 years old in good health and CMV-seronegative.

The chain carries TRBV30 and TRBJ1-6, with 7 bases aligning to TRBD1. The CDR3 sequence is 17 residues long. Germline V lookup: CDR1 GTSNPN, CDR2 SVGIG (reference sequence). After removal of 4 bases from V and 7 bases from J, the junction contained 16 bases not matched to a gene. In nucleotides, the CDR3 is TGTGCCTGGAACCTCAAGACAGGGTCCGCTGGAAATTCACCCCTCCACTTT. Protein sequence: CAWNLKTGSAGNSPLHF.

The CDR3 sequence: CATRAQPAYEQYF. The DNA of the CDR3 is TGTGCCACCCGCGCACAGCCAGCCTACGAGCAGTACTTC. The chain employs TRBV15 and TRBJ2-7; no firm D call. Looked up from germline, CDR1 is LNHNV and CDR2 is YYDKDF (reference sequence). V lost 8 bases to trimming and J lost 2 bases, with 13 bases between them. This CDR3 comprises 13 residues.

The chain has TRBV12-5 and TRBJ1-2, with D possibly being TRBD1 (6 bases). The CDR3 has 15 amino acids. Germline V gene lookup returns CDR1 LGHNT and CDR2 FRNRAP. V was shortened by 2 bases and J by 3 bases, with 13 bases between the two germline ends. CDR3 residues: CASGLPVRGYYGYTF. The CDR3 coding sequence is TGTGCTAGTGGTTTGCCTGTTAGGGGGTACTATGGCTACACCTTC. Looking up the rest from reference TRBV12-5 and TRBJ1-2 gives the full variable domain: DARVTQTPRHKVTEMGQEVTMRCQPILGHNTVFWYRQTMMQGLELLAYFRNRAPLDDSGMPKDRFSAEMPDATLATLKIQPSEPRDSAVYFCASGLPVRGYYGYTFGSGTRLTVV.

The chain joins TRBV11-2 to TRBJ1-5; D gene unclear. This CDR3 comprises 15 residues. The germline gives CDR1 SGHAT, CDR2 FQNNGV. Trimming pared 1 base from V and 3 bases from J, leaving 10 bases between. CDR3 amino acids: CASSLGPLDNQPQHF. CDR3 bases: TGTGCCAGCAGCTTAGGGCCTCTTGACAATCAGCCCCAGCATTTT.

This chain's CDR3 is CASSEGTGLNYGYTF. The CDR3 nucleotides read TGTGCCAGCAGCGAAGGGACAGGGCTAAACTATGGCTACACCTTC. The rearrangement links TRBV9 to TRBJ1-2; 9 positions match TRBD1. Germline CDR1 and CDR2: SGDLS and YYNGEE. V was pared by 3 bases and J by 2 bases, with 5 bases of the junction left unmatched. The length of the CDR3 is 15 residues.

J is TRBJ1-3 and V is TRBV28, with TRBD1 as a possible D gene (6 bases). CDR3 length: 16 residues. Trimming took off 6 bases at V and 0 bases at J, with 15 bases between the two ends. Germline V gives CDR1 MDHEN, CDR2 SYDVKM. The CDR3 DNA reads as TGTGCCAGCAGACCTGGGGGGGCCAGCTCTGGAAACACCATATATTTT. Translating gives CASRPGGASSGNTIYF.

CDR3 in DNA: TGTGCCTGGAGTGTACGTCTGGCAGGGAATGAAAAACTGTTTTTT. Its translation is CAWSVRLAGNEKLFF. The chain employs TRBV30 and TRBJ1-4, with D possibly being TRBD1 (5 bases). This CDR3 is built from 15 residues. Germline V CDR1 and CDR2: GTSNPN, SVGIG (reference sequence). With 0 bases removed from V and 5 bases from J, the gap between germline ends came to 13 bases. The variable domain in full, completed from reference TRBV30 and TRBJ1-4, reads SQTIHQWPATLVQPVGSPLSLECTVEGTSNPNLYWYRQAAGRGLQLLFYSVGIGQISSEVPQNLSASRPQDRQFILSSKKLLLSDSGFYLCAWSVRLAGNEKLFFGSGTQLSVL.

This rearrangement joins TRBV5-4 to TRBJ2-1; D gene ambiguous. Germline V CDR1 and CDR2: SGHNT, YYREEE (reference sequence). This CDR3 is built from 12 residues. The V end lost 4 bases, the J end lost 5 bases, and 7 bases lay between the germline ends. Here the CDR3 DNA reads TGTGCCAGCAGCGCCCGGGACAATGAGCAGTTCTTC. Translating it yields CASSARDNEQFF.

This chain joins TRBV7-8 and TRBJ1-2; D perhaps matches TRBD1 (5 bases). The CDR3 contains 13 residues. In germline, CDR1 is SGHVS, CDR2 FQNEAQ. V gave up 1 base and J gave up 5 bases, with 8 bases separating them. CDR3 nucleotide sequence: TGTGCCAGCAGCTTAGGTTCAGGGTATGGCTACACCTTC. Residues: CASSLGSGYGYTF.

The V call is TRBV6-5, the J call TRBJ2-7, with 10 bases identical to TRBD1. The CDR3 runs 16 residues. Germline V gene sequence: CDR1 MNHEY, CDR2 SVGAGI. J was trimmed by 2 bases and V by 4 bases; bases with no gene match: 8. The CDR3 DNA reads as TGTGCCAGCAGTTCGGGACAGGGGATTGGAGCCTACGAGCAGTACTTC. Translated: CASSSGQGIGAYEQYF.

This chain joins TRBV5-1 and TRBJ2-2; no firm D call. CDR1 is SGHRS and CDR2 is YFSETQ in the germline V gene. V gave up 4 bases and J gave up 0 bases, with 13 bases separating them. The CDR3 has 16 amino acids. In DNA form, the CDR3 reads TGCGCCAGCAGCCTCCCCGTAGCCGCGAACACCGGGGAGCTGTTTTTT. It encodes CASSLPVAANTGELFF.

The rearrangement uses TRBV21-1 and TRBJ1-2. TRBV21-1 is a listed pseudogene. The CDR3 sequence is 15 residues long. This CDR3 reads CASSNGELDPYGYTF. Here the CDR3 DNA reads TGTGCCAGCAGCAATGGGGAGCTCGACCCCTATGGCTACACCTTC.

V and J are TRBV10-1 and TRBJ2-1; tentatively, D is TRBD1 (6 bases). The CDR3 contains 13 residues. Trimming shortened V by 3 bases and J by 7 bases, and 10 bases separated the two germline ends. Germline V gene lookup returns CDR1 WNHNN and CDR2 SYGVQD (reference sequence). As DNA, the CDR3 is TGCGCCAGCAGTGATACCACAGGGAATGAGCAGTTCTTC. Its protein is CASSDTTGNEQFF.

V and J are TRBV15 and TRBJ1-1; no definite D call. The CDR3 spans 16 residues. The germline V and J ends were trimmed by 5 bases and 1 base, with 17 bases remaining between them. Germline CDR1 is LNHNV and CDR2 is YYDKDF (reference sequence). CDR3 nucleotides: TGTGCCACCAGCCACTTTTCACGCCCCCAGAACACTGAAGCTTTCTTT. Amino acids: CATSHFSRPQNTEAFF. Combining the CDR3 with reference TRBV15 and TRBJ1-1 gives the whole variable domain DAMVIQNPRYQVTQFGKPVTLSCSQTLNHNVMYWYQQKSSQAPKLLFHYYDKDFNNEADTPDNFQSRRPNTSFCFLDIRSPGLGDTAMYLCATSHFSRPQNTEAFFGQGTRLTVV.

The chain carries TRBV5-6 and TRBJ2-3; D remains unclear. Germline values: CDR1 SGHDT, CDR2 YYEEEE. The V end lost 3 bases, the J end lost 0 bases, and 5 bases lay between the germline ends. CDR3 length: 13 amino acids. Here the CDR3 reads CASSSTSTDTQYF. The CDR3 DNA is TGTGCCAGCAGCTCCACTAGCACAGATACGCAGTATTTT. Full variable domain (missing parts from reference TRBV5-6 and TRBJ2-3): DAGVTQSPTHLIKTRGQQVTLRCSPKSGHDTVSWYQQALGQGPQFIFQYYEEEERQRGNFPDRFSGHQFPNYSSELNVNALLLGDSALYLCASSSTSTDTQYFGPGTRLTVL.

The V call is TRBV6-1, the J call TRBJ2-7, with 7 nucleotides matching TRBD1. Germline CDR1 is MNHNS and CDR2 is SASEGT. J lost 2 bases, V lost 5 bases, and 3 bases had no gene match. This CDR3 is built from 13 residues. CDR3 region: CASSTGTAYEQYF. The DNA of the CDR3 is TGTGCCAGCAGTACGGGGACAGCCTACGAGCAGTACTTC.

This chain uses TRBV6-6 with TRBJ1-3, with D unclear. Deletions cut 0 bases from V and 0 bases from J, with 6 bases between. The CDR3 is 15 residues long. CDR1 is MNHNY and CDR2 is SVGAGI in the germline V gene (reference sequence). DNA of the CDR3: TGTGCCAGCAGTTACTCGGGGAGCTCTGGAAACACCATATATTTT. Translating it yields CASSYSGSSGNTIYF.

The rearrangement links TRBV30 to TRBJ2-2, with D tentatively TRBD1 (5 bases). V was shortened by 3 bases and J by 2 bases, with 10 bases between the two germline ends. CDR1 and CDR2 (germline): GTSNPN, SVGIG (reference sequence). The CDR3 covers 14 residues. The CDR3 here is CAWRTDGNTGELFF. DNA of the CDR3: TGTGCCTGGAGGACAGACGGTAACACCGGGGAGCTGTTTTTT.

The rearrangement joins TRBV5-1 to TRBJ2-5, with 9 bases matching TRBD2. This CDR3 spans 16 amino acids. V dropped 4 bases and J dropped 0; count of bases not matched to a gene: 7. CDR1 is SGHRS, CDR2 YFSETQ, per germline. CDR3 in amino acids: CASSVPRGGDQETQYF. CDR3 bases: TGCGCCAGCAGCGTACCGCGGGGGGGGGACCAAGAGACCCAGTACTTC.

V usage is TRBV5-1 and J usage is TRBJ2-3; 13 positions match TRBD2. Germline V gives CDR1 SGHRS, CDR2 YFSETQ. The CDR3 runs to 15 residues. V was pared by 7 bases and J by 4 bases, with 6 bases of the junction left unmatched. The CDR3 DNA sequence: TGCGCCAGCGGGACTAGCGGGGCTAAGGCAGATACGCAGTATTTT. Translating gives CASGTSGAKADTQYF. Full variable domain (missing parts from reference TRBV5-1 and TRBJ2-3): KAGVTQTPRYLIKTRGQQVTLSCSPISGHRSVSWYQQTPGQGLQFLFEYFSETQRNKGNFPGRFSGRQFSNSRSEMNVSTLELGDSALYLCASGTSGAKADTQYFGPGTRLTVL.

The V and J genes are TRBV4-1 and TRBJ1-4; maybe TRBD1 (5 bases). The germline CDR1 and CDR2 sequences are MGHRA and YSYEKL. V shed 0 bases and J shed 8 bases, with 13 bases lying between them. The CDR3 consists of 15 residues. Written as DNA, the CDR3 is TGCGCCAGCAGCCAAGATCCCAGGGCAGGGGAAAAACTGTTTTTT. Its protein product is CASSQDPRAGEKLFF.

V and J are TRBV2 and TRBJ1-5, with D unresolved. The V and J ends lost 6 bases and 4 bases respectively, with 4 bases between them. The CDR3 covers 11 residues. Germline assignment: CDR1 SNHLY and CDR2 FYNNEI. CDR3 region: CASRLNQPQHF. The CDR3 DNA reads as TGTGCCAGCAGACTTAATCAGCCCCAGCATTTT.

The chain combines TRBV30 with TRBJ1-2; D ambiguous. This CDR3 is 14 amino acids long. V was cut by 2 bases and J by 0 bases, with 10 bases left in between. The V gene's germline CDR1 is GTSNPN and CDR2 SVGIG (reference sequence). The DNA for the CDR3 is TGTGCCTGGAGTACCCTAGTTGCTAACTATGGCTACACCTTC. As protein: CAWSTLVANYGYTF. Filled out from reference TRBV30 and TRBJ1-2, the complete variable domain reads SQTIHQWPATLVQPVGSPLSLECTVEGTSNPNLYWYRQAAGRGLQLLFYSVGIGQISSEVPQNLSASRPQDRQFILSSKKLLLSDSGFYLCAWSTLVANYGYTFGSGTRLTVV.